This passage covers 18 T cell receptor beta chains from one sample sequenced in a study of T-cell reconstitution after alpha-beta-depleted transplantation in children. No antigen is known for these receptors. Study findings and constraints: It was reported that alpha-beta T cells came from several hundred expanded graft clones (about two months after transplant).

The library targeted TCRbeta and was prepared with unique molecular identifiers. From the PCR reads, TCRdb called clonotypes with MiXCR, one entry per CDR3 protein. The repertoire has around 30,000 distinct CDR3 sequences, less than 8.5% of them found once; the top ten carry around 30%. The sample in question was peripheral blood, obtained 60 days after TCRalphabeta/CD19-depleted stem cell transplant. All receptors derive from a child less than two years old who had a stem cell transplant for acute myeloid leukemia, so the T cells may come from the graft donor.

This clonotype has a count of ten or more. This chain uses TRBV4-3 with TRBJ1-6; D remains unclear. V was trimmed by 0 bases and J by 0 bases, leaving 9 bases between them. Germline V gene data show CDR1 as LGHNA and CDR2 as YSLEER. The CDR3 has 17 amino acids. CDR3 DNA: TGCGCCAGCAGCCAAGATGTCAGGAGCTCCTATAATTCACCCCTCCACTTT. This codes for CASSQDVRSSYNSPLHF.

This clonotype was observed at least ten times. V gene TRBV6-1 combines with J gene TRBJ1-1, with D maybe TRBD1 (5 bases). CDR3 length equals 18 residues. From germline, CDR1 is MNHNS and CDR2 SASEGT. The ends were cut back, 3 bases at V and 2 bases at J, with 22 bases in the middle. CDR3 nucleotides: TGTGCCAGCAGTGATCAGGACTGGGGTCACGGGGCCAACACTGAAGCTTTCTTT. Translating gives CASSDQDWGHGANTEAFF.

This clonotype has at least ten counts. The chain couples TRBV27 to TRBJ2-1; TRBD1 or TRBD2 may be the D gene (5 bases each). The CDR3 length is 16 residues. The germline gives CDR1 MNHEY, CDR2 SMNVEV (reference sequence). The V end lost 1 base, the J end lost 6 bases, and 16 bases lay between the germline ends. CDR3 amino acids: CASSLWWGPLPNEQFF. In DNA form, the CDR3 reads TGTGCCAGCAGTTTATGGTGGGGACCCCTACCCAATGAGCAGTTCTTC.

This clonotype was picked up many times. DNA for the CDR3: TGTGCCTGGAGTCCTCGACTAGCGGGCCAGGAGACCCAGTACTTC. This gives the protein CAWSPRLAGQETQYF. V is TRBV30 and J is TRBJ2-5; 10 nucleotides align to TRBD2. Germline V CDR1 and CDR2: GTSNPN, SVGIG (reference sequence). Trimming took 2 bases from V and 5 from J; bases not matched to a gene: 8. The CDR3 has 15 residues.

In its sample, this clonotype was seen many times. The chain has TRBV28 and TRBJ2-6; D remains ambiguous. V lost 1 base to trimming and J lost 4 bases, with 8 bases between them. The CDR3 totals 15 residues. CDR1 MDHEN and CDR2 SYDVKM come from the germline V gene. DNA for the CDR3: TGTGCCAGCAGTTTATTGCTAACGGGGGCCAACGTCCTGACTTTC. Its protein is CASSLLLTGANVLTF.

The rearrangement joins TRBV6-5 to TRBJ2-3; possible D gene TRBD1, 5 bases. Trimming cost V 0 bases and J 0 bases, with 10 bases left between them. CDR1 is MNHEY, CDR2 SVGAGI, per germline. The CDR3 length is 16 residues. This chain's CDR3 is CASSYSGLDSTDTQYF. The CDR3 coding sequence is TGTGCCAGCAGTTACTCGGGGCTGGATAGCACAGATACGCAGTATTTT.

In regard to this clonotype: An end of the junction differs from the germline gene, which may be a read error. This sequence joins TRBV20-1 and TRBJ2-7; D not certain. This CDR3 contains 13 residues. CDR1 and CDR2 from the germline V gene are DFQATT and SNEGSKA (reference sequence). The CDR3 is CSASQYNSYGQYF. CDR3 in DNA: TGCAGTGCTAGTCAGTACAACTCCTACGGGCAGTACTTC.

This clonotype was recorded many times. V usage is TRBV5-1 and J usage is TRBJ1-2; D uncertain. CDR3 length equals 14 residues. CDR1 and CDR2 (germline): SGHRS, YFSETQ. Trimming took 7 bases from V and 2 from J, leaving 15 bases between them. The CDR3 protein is CASFGGGSNYGYTF. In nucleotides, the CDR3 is TGCGCCAGCTTCGGAGGAGGGTCGAACTATGGCTACACCTTC.

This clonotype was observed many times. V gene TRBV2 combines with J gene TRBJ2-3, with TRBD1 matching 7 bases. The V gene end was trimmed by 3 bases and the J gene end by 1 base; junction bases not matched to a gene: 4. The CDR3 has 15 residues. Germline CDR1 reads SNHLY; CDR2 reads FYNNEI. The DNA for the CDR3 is TGTGCCAGCAGTGAGCAGGGGGTGGGCACAGATACGCAGTATTTT. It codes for CASSEQGVGTDTQYF.

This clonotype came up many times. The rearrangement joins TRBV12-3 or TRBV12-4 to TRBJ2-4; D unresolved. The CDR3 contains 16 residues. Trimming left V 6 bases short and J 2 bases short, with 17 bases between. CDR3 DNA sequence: TGTGCCAGCAGCTCCCCTGGACGTATCTCCAAAAACATTCAGTACTTC. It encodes CASSSPGRISKNIQYF.

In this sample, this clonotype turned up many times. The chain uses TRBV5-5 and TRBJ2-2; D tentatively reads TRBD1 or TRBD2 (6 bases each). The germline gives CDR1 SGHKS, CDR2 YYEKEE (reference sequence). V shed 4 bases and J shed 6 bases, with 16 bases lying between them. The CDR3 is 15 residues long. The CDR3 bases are TGTGCCAGCAGCATTCCACAGGGAGGATCCGGGGAGCTGTTTTTT. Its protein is CASSIPQGGSGELFF.

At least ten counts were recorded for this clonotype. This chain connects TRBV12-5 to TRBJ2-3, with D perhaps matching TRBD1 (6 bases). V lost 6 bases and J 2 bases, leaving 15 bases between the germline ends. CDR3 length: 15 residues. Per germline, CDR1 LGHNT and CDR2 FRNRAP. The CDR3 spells CASGLLQGPTDTQYF. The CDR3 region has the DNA TGTGCTAGTGGCCTCCTTCAGGGGCCCACAGATACGCAGTATTTT.

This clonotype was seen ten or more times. This CDR3 is CASSLGTGAYQETQYF. In DNA form, the CDR3 reads TGTGCCAGCAGCTTAGGTACAGGGGCCTACCAAGAGACCCAGTACTTC. V and J are TRBV7-2 and TRBJ2-5, with TRBD1 matching 7 bases. Looked up from germline, CDR1 is SGHTA and CDR2 is FQGNSA. The V gene end was trimmed by 1 base and the J gene end by 0 bases; junction bases not matched to a gene: 5. The CDR3 has 16 residues.

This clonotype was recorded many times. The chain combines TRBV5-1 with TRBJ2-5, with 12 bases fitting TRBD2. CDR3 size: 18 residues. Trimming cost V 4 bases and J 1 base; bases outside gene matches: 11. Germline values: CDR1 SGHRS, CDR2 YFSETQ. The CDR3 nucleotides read TGCGCCAGCAGCCCTGGACTAGCGGGGAGGGGCCCCCAAGAGACCCAGTACTTC. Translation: CASSPGLAGRGPQETQYF.

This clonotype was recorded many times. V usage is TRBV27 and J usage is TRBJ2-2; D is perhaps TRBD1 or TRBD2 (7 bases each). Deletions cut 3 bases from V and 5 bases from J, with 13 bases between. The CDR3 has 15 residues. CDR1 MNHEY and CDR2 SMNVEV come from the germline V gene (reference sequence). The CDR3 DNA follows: TGTGCCAGCAGTTTTAGTCAGGGGGGGACCGGGGAGCTGTTTTTT. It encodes CASSFSQGGTGELFF.

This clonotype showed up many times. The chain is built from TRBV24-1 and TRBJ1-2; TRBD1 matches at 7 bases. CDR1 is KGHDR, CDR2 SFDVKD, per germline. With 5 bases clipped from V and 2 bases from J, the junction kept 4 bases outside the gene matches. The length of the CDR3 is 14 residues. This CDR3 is CATSAQGLNYGYTF. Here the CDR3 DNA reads TGTGCCACCAGTGCACAGGGGTTGAACTATGGCTACACCTTC.

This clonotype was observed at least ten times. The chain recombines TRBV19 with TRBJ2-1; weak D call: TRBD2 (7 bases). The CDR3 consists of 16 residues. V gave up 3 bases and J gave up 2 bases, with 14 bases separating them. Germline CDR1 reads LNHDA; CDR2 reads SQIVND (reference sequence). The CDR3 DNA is TGTGCCAGTAGTATCGTCCGCGGGGGCCCCTACAATGAGCAGTTCTTC. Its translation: CASSIVRGGPYNEQFF.

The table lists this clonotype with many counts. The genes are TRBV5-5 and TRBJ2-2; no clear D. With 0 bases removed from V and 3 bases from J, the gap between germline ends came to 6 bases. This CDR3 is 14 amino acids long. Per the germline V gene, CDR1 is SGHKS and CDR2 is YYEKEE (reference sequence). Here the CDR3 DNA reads TGTGCCAGCAGCTTGGGTGGGGACACCGGGGAGCTGTTTTTT. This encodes CASSLGGDTGELFF.